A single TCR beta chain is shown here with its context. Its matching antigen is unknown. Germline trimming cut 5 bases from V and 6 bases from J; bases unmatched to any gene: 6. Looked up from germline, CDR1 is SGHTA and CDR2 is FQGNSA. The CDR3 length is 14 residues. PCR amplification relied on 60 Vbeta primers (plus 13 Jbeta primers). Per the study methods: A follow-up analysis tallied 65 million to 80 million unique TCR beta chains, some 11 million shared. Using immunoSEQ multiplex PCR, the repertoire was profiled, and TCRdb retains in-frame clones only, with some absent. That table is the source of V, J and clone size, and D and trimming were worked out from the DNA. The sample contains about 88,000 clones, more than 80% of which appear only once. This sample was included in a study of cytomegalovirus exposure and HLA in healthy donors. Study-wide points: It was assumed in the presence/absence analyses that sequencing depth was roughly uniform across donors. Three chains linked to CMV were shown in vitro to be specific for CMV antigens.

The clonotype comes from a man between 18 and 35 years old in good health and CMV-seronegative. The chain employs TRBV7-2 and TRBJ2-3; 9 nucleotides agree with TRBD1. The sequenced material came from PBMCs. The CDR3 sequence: CASSPGTGTDTQYF. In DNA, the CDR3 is TGTGCCAGCAGCCCAGGGACAGGGACCGATACGCAGTATTTT.